Listed here is a single T cell receptor beta chain. The target antigen is unknown. V shed 6 bases and J shed 0 bases, with 10 bases lying between them. The CDR3 is 14 residues long. The germline V gene encodes CDR1 MDHEN and CDR2 SYDVKM. Clones were read by immunoSEQ multiplex PCR, and TCRdb kept only the in-frame ones, dropping some. This sample carries tens of thousands of clones, around nine tenths of them seen once, and the ten largest clones take about 19%. This entry comes from a study of T cell responses to AZD1222 COVID-19 vaccine. Study in general: Pooling was applied to second doses at about 4 or about 12 weeks. Notes on the study in general: Distributed over spike, vaccine-associated CD4 TCRs predominated at 160-218 and 743-854. The repertoires were collected only after the peak T cell response.

This TCR derives from an adult in good health. Sequences were derived from peripheral blood, sampled on day 0 of AZD1222 vaccination. The genes are TRBV28 and TRBJ2-3; D remains unclear. CDR3 loop: CASSFDPSTDTQYF. CDR3 coding DNA: TGTGCCAGCAGCTTTGACCCTAGCACAGATACGCAGTATTTT.